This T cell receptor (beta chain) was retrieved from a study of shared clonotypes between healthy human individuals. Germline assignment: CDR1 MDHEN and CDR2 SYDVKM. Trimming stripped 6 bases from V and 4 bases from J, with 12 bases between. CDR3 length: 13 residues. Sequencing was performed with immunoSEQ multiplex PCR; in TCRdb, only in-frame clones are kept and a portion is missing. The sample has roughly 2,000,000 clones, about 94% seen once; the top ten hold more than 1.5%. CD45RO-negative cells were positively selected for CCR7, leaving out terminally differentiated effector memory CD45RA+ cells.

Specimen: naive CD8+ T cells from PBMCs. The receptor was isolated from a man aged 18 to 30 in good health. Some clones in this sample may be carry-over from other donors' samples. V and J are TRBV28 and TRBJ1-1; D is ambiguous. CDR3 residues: CASRSQGRTEAFF. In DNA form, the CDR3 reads TGTGCCAGCAGGAGTCAAGGTCGCACTGAAGCTTTCTTT.